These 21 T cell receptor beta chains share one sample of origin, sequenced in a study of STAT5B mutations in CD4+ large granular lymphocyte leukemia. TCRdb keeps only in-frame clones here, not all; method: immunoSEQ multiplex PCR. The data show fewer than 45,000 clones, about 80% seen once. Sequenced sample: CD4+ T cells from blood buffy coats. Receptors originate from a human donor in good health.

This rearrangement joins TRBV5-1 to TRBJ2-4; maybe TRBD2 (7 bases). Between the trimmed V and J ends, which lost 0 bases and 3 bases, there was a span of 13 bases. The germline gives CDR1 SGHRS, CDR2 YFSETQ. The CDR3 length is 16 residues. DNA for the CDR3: TGCGCCAGCAGCTTGGGGGGGGGCGCTGGCAAAAACATTCAGTACTTC. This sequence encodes CASSLGGGAGKNIQYF.

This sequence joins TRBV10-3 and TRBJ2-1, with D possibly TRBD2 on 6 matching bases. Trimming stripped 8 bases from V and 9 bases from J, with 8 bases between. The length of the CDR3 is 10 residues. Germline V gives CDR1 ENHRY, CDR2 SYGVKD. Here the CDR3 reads CAIGRGEQFF. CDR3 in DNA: TGTGCCATCGGGCGGGGTGAGCAGTTCTTC.

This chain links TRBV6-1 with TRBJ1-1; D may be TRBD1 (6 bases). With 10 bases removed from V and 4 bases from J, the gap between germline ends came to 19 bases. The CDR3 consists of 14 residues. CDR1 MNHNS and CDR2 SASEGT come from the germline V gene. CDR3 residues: CANSKIGGLTEAFF. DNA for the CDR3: TGTGCCAATTCGAAGATAGGGGGGCTCACTGAAGCTTTCTTT.

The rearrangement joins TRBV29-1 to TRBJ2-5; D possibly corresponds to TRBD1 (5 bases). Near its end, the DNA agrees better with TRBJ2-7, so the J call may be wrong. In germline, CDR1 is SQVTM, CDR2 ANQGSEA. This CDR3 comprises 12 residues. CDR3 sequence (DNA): TGCAGCGTTGTAGACAGAACCTACGAGCAGTACTTC. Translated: CSVVDRTYEQYF.

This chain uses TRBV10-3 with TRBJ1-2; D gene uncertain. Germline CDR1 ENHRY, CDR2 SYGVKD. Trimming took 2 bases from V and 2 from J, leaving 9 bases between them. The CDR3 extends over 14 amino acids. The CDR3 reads CAISEGELNYGYTF. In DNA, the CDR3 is TGTGCCATCAGTGAGGGGGAACTCAACTATGGCTACACCTTC.

The CDR3 DNA reads TGTGCCAGCAGCCTTGACAGGGGCGGGCAGCCCCAGCATTTT. Residues: CASSLDRGGQPQHF. V usage is TRBV7-2 and J usage is TRBJ1-5; the match to TRBD1 covers 8 bases. This CDR3 is 14 amino acids long. Per germline, CDR1 SGHTA and CDR2 FQGNSA. The junction had 7 bases not matched to a gene; V was cut back by 5 bases and J by 7 bases.

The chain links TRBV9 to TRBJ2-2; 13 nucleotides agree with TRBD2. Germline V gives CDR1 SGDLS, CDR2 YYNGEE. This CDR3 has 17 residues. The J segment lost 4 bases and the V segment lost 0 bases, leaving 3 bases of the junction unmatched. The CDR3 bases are TGTGCCAGCAGCGTAGGGGGACTAGCGGGGATCACCGGGGAGCTGTTTTTT. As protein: CASSVGGLAGITGELFF.

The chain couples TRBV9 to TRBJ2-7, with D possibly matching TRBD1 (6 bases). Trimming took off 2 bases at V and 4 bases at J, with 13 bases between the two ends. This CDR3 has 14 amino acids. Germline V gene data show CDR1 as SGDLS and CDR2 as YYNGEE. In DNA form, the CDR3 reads TGTGCCAGCAGCGTTACCGGGACAACTTACGAGCAGTACTTC. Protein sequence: CASSVTGTTYEQYF.

The CDR3 DNA follows: TGTGCCAGCAGCTTCACTAGCGGGAGGACCGGAATTGGGCAGTACTTC. The encoded protein is CASSFTSGRTGIGQYF. The V gene is TRBV5-4, the J gene TRBJ2-7; 12 bases align to TRBD2. Per the germline V gene, CDR1 is SGHNT and CDR2 is YYREEE (reference sequence). V lost 2 bases to trimming and J lost 9 bases; unmatched junction nucleotides: 12. The CDR3 totals 16 residues.

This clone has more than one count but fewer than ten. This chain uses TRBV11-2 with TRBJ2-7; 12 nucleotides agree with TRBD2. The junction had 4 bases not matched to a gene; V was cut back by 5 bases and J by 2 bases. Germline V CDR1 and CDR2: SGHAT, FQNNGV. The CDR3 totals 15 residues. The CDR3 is CASSPLAGGTYEQYF. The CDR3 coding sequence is TGTGCCAGCAGCCCGCTAGCGGGGGGGACCTACGAGCAGTACTTC.

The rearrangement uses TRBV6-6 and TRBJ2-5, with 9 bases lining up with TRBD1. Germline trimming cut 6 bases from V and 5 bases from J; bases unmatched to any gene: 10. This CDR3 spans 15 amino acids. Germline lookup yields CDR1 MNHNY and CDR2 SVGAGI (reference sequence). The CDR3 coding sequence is TGTGCCAGCAGCACCCCGGACAGGGGTTATGAGACCCAGTACTTC. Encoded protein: CASSTPDRGYETQYF.

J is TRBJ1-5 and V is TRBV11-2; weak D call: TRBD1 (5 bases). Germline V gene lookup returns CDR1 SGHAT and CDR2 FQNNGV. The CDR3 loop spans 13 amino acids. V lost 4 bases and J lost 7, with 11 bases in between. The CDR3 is CASSWGSGQPQHF. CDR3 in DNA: TGTGCCAGCAGCTGGGGGTCGGGACAGCCCCAGCATTTT.

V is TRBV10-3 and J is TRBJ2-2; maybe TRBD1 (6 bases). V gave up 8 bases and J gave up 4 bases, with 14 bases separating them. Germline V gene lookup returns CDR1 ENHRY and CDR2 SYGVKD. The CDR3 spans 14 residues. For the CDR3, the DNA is TGTGCCATCTTCGGGCAGGGGAGCACCGGGGAGCTGTTTTTT. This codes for CAIFGQGSTGELFF.

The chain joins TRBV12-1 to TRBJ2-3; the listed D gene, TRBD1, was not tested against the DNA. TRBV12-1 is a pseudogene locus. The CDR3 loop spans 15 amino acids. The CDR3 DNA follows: TGTGCCAGCAGCTCGGACAGTCCCCGCACAGATACGCAGTATTTT. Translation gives CASSSDSPRTDTQYF.

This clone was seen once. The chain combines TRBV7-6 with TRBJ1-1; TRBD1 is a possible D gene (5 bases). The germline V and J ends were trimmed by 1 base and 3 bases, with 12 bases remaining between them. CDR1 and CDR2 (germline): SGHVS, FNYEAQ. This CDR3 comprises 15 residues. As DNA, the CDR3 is TGTGCCAGCAGCTTAGGAGGGGCCAGCGACACTGAAGCTTTCTTT. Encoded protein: CASSLGGASDTEAFF.

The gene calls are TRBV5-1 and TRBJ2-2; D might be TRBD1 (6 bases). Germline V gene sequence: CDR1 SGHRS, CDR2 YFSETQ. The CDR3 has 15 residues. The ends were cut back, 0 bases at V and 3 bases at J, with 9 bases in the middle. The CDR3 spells CASSLGTEDTGELFF. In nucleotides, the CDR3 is TGCGCCAGCAGCTTGGGGACAGAGGACACCGGGGAGCTGTTTTTT.

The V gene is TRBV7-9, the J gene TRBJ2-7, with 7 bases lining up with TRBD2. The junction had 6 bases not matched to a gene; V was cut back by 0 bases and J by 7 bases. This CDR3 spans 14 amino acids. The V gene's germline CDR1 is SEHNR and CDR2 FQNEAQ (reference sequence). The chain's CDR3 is CASSLAGTTGEQYF. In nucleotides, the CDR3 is TGTGCCAGCAGCTTAGCCGGGACTACGGGGGAGCAGTACTTC.

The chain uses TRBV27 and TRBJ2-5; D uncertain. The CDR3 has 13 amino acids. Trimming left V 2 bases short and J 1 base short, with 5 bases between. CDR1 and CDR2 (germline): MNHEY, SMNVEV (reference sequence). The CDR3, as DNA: TGTGCCAGCAGTTTAACACCCCAAGAGACCCAGTACTTC. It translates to CASSLTPQETQYF.

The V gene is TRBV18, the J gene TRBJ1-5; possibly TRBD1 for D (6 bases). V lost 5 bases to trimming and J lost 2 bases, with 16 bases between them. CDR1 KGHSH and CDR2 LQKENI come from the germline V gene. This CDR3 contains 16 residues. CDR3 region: CASSSTGGFGNQPQHF. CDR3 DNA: TGTGCCAGCTCATCCACTGGGGGCTTCGGCAATCAGCCCCAGCATTTT. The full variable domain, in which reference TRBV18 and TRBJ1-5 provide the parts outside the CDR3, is NAGVMQNPRHLVRRRGQEARLRCSPMKGHSHVYWYRQLPEEGLKFMVYLQKENIIDESGMPKERFSAEFPKEGPSILRIQQVVRGDSAAYFCASSSTGGFGNQPQHFGDGTRLSIL.

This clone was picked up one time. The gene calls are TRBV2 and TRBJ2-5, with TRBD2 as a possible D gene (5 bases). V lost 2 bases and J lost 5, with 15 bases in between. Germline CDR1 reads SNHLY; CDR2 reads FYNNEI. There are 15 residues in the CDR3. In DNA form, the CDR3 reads TGTGCCAGCAGTGAAAGGGCTGCGGGTGCTGAGACCCAGTACTTC. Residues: CASSERAAGAETQYF. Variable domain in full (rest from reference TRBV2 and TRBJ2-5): EPEVTQTPSHQVTQMGQEVILRCVPISNHLYFYWYRQILGQKVEFLVSFYNNEISEKSEIFDDQFSVERPDGSNFTLKIRSTKLEDSAMYFCASSERAAGAETQYFGPGTRLLVL.

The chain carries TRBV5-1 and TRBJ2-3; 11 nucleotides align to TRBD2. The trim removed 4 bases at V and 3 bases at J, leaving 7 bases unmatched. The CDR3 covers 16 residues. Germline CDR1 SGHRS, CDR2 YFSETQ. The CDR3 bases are TGCGCCAGCAGCCAGCTAGCGGGAGGTGGGACAGATACGCAGTATTTT. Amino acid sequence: CASSQLAGGGTDTQYF.